This TCR beta chain was documented in a study of Graves' ophthalmopathy and Graves' hyperthyroidism. Symptoms, serum thyroxine and TRAb, thyroid ultrasound, and orbital computed tomography formed the diagnostic basis. RNA transcripts were the template, and TCR beta CDR3 regions were amplified from them. Investigators did first-round RT-PCR with HTBI primers, then second-round multiplex PCR. TCRdb re-called the multiplex PCR reads through MiXCR, storing one row per CDR3 protein. The data show some 390,000 distinct CDR3 sequences, with about a sixth seen just once and 1.5% to 2% held by the top ten. The germline gives CDR1 MGHDK, CDR2 SYGVNS. CDR3 size: 16 residues. Trimming removed 9 bases from V and 2 bases from J, with 20 bases in between.

V is TRBV25-1 and J is TRBJ1-5; D perhaps matches TRBD1 (6 bases). The TCR sequence derives from a woman aged 18-29 years with Graves' ophthalmopathy. Sample: peripheral blood. For the CDR3, the DNA is TGTGCCAGTAGTATACTCACGACAGGAGGCAATCAGCCCCAGCATTTT. Encoded protein: CASSILTTGGNQPQHF.